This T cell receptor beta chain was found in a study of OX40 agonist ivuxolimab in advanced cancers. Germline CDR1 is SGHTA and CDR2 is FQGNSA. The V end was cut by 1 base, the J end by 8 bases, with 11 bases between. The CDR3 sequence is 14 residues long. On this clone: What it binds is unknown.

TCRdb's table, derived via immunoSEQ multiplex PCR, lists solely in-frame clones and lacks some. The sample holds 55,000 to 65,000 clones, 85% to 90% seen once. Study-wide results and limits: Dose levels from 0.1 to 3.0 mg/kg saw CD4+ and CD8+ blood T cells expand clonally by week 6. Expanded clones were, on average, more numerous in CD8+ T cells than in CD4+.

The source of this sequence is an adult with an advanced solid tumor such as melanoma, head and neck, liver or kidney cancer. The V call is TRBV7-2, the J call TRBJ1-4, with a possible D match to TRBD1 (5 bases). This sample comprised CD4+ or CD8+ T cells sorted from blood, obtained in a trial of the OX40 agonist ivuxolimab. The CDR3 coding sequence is TGTGCCAGCAGCTTAGGCCGGGGGTGGGAAAAACTGTTTTTT. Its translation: CASSLGRGWEKLFF.